This T cell receptor beta chain was sequenced for a study of OX40 agonist ivuxolimab in advanced cancers. Study in general: With a range of roughly 20 to 80, age averaged roughly 60 years, and about 82% were male. Broader study findings: Low normalized T-cell clonal expansion also characterized some of the nonresponders.

This CDR3 is 17 amino acids long. V was pared by 2 bases and J by 1 base, with 18 bases between. Germline V lookup: CDR1 GTSNPN, CDR2 SVGIG (reference sequence). As for this clone: Its antigen is undetermined.

The assay was immunoSEQ multiplex PCR, and TCRdb's table has in-frame clones only and misses some. The sample has 75,000 to 100,000 clones; more than 90% are singletons. Patients were excluded for autoimmune disease history or systemic immunosuppression. The sequenced sample was CD4+ or CD8+ T cells sorted from blood, obtained in a trial of the OX40 agonist ivuxolimab. The rearrangement uses TRBV30 and TRBJ1-3; D is perhaps TRBD1 (5 bases). The clonotype originates from an adult with an advanced solid tumor such as melanoma, head and neck, liver or kidney cancer. CDR3 sequence reads: CAWSRNTGHRSGNTIYF. Written as DNA, the CDR3 is TGTGCCTGGAGTCGTAATACAGGTCACAGATCTGGAAACACCATATATTTT.